This T cell receptor beta chain was recovered during a study of cytomegalovirus exposure and HLA in healthy donors (dated by TCRdb to the late 2010s). About the study as a whole: In an earlier analysis of roughly 500 of the donors, 276 Gb of sequence data and some 100 million unique TCR beta sequences from about 190 million T cells were reported. An early release covering more than 500 HLA-typed donors comprised about 300 gigabases of sequencing data and around 85 million unique TCR sequences. Among the roughly 370 genotyped donors, approximately 76% belonged to the genetic ancestry cluster associated with self-reported Caucasian donors. The study aimed to test whether cataloging public T cell receptors could reveal signatures of past pathogen exposure. Using immunosequencing, the study profiled T cell repertoires from some 670 subjects and related those repertoires to cytomegalovirus serostatus. In addition to the first cohort of 650 to 800 subjects, a separate validation cohort of approximately 110 different subjects was used. The study combined high-throughput TCR immunosequencing, statistical association of individual TCRs with disease status, and machine learning to predict cytomegalovirus infection status. In a later analysis, previously published TCR beta repertoires from about 670 donors were re-analyzed and high-resolution HLA genotyping was added so that TCR occurrence patterns could be studied. In the later analysis, no new phenotypic data were used to find candidate immune exposures; instead, reliance was placed on TCR beta sequences and their occurrence across donors. An earlier analysis of some 500 of the donors applied high-throughput TCR beta sequencing to assess whether each TCR beta V gene segment acted as functional or pseudogenic. Donor age, sex, ethnicity and CMV serostatus were compiled alongside the repertoire data. A later genetic analysis took genome-wide SNP genotypes for 398 of the 666 donors and used that subset as a discovery cohort. Every repertoire in the discovery cohort had been generated on one and the same sequencing platform. HLA typing included class I and class II loci at four-digit resolution. The number of donors typed differed by locus, with 629-630 for A, B, C, DRB1 and DQB1, approximately 500 for DQA1, about 610 for DPA1, and 450 to 480 for DPB1. A handful of DR-DQ haplotypes were treated as single units for association and clustering because of strong linkage in the cohort. Across 300 to 400 genotyped donors of the cohort, an average of about 250,000 unique TCR beta nucleotide sequences per donor were sequenced, and 15% to 20% of those sequences were non-productive. Study-wide conclusions, independent of this receptor: A cluster of highly shared sequence variants was judged likely to be a technical artifact of the sequencing pipeline. Because HLA typing was missing for some donors at each locus, association tests included only the typed subset. This cohort had only TCR beta chains sequenced, and the lack of alpha or paired-chain data limited which features could be detected. Cytomegalovirus status was reported to be diagnosed by the classifier with high specificity and sensitivity in both the original and validation cohorts. According to a later genetic analysis, donors in an Asian-associated ancestry cluster had fewer N-insertions in productive TCRs than the approximately 630-donor mean. The earlier analysis of 587 of the donors excluded some 15 rarely observed V segments, including chromosome 9 orphons, because counts were too low. In an earlier analysis of about 540 of the donors, most TCR beta V segments were observed in productive rearrangements about 87% or about 30% of the time, broadly matching IMGT annotations. A later analysis reported that several top co-occurrence clusters appeared linked to parvovirus B19, influenza, CMV and Epstein-Barr virus. In a later analysis, most CMV-associated TCR beta chains were found to appear HLA-restricted, with HLA associations seemingly driven largely by CMV exposure. Specific HLA alleles were associated with about 17,000 TCR beta sequences at a false discovery rate of 0.05 in a later analysis. When HLA alleles, especially DR and DQ, strongly co-occurred, attributing TCR associations to individual alleles was difficult. Three of the identified cytomegalovirus-associated TCR beta chains were confirmed in vitro to be specific for cytomegalovirus antigens. While some public TCRs were present in many individuals, most TCR sequences turned up only very rarely across donors. Presence/absence analyses assumed roughly uniform sequencing depth across donors, an assumption that may not hold. A further reported finding was that TCR beta sequences accurately predicted the HLA-A and HLA-B alleles for most subjects in the first cohort. It was suggested by the authors that the approach could potentially be generalized to other disease states and immunological phenotypes. In the study, approximately 160 TCR beta chains were listed as associated with cytomegalovirus. Correlated functional status among segregating V segments might be attributable to linkage disequilibrium, but an unknown experimental factor could not be ruled out. Some IMGT-functional V segments, including TRBV6-2 and TRBV6-3, could not be distinguished by the 87-base-pair reads and were therefore excluded. In a later analysis, HLA-associated TCR beta chains were found to be more clonally expanded and to have lower generation probabilities than equally common non-associated chains. According to a later analysis, TCR association rates differed among HLA loci, with DRB1 alleles showing the most associated TCRs and HLA-C alleles showing the fewest. Immune exposure information for the cohort was limited to CMV serostatus. In a later genetic analysis, a missense DCLRE1C variant was associated with V-gene and J-gene trimming of TCR beta chains, and the association was replicated in an independent cohort.

Based on the germline V gene (reference sequence), the CDR1 and CDR2 sequences are SGHKS and YYEKEE. Trimming accounts for 4 bases at V and 0 bases at J, while the number of junction bases matched to no gene is 8. The CDR3 sequence holds 17 residues, the cysteine and phenylalanine included. Only the CDR3 portion is preserved as DNA: 51 bases, with reading frame beginning at the first base. A word on this clone: The clone's antigen remains unknown. No base qualities exist here, and no much larger clone lies one base off it.

Preparation of the library involved the immunoSEQ multiplex PCR assay. A mixture of 60 forward primers for TCR Vbeta segments and 13 reverse primers for TCR Jbeta segments was used in the multiplex PCR. The CDR3 region of rearranged TCR beta genes was amplified from genomic DNA with a multiplex PCR assay. The Illumina HiSeq System was used to sequence the amplified TCR beta libraries as 87-base-pair reads. In the authors' own workflow: Across the 670 or so repertoires, a later analysis counted roughly 84 million unique TCR beta chains, roughly 11 million of which were shared by at least two donors. To remove PCR and sequencing errors, raw reads were error-corrected and collapsed into unique sequences using a nearest-neighbor algorithm that merged closely related sequences. CDR3 sequences were aligned to IMGT reference sequences to assign V, D and J gene segments. For a sequence to be retained, a match of at least six nucleotides to both a V gene segment and a J gene segment was required. A rearrangement was called productive if the CDR3 had no stop codons and remained in frame with V and J, and every other rearrangement was called non-productive. Following IMGT convention, CDR3 was defined as the stretch from the second conserved V-encoded cysteine to the conserved J-encoded phenylalanine. In an earlier analysis of 500 to 650 of the donors, sequences lacking an unambiguous match to a single V gene segment were excluded. An earlier analysis of about 600 of the donors called V segments functional above 56.7% productive rearrangements and segregating when the between-donor standard deviation exceeded 5%. A statistical classification framework was developed to diagnose cytomegalovirus status using the catalog of TCR beta chain sequences. V and J gene assignment, in a later analysis, came from comparing TCR nucleotide sequences with IMGT/GENE-DB human TR gene sequences. The TCRdist pipeline was used in a later analysis to assign CDR3 sequences and most-parsimonious VDJ recombination scenarios. In a later analysis, every TCR beta chain was defined by the combination of its CDR3 amino acid sequence and its V-gene family, and reads without a unique V-gene family were dropped. To address suspected cross-contamination and a sequencing artifact, a later analysis removed a few hundred highly shared, low-generation-probability nucleotide sequences. In a later analysis, a clonal expansion index was calculated for each public chain from normalized within-repertoire ranks of inferred template counts. Generation probabilities in a later analysis came from a VDJ recombination model fitted to out-of-frame rearrangements, and those results were checked against IGoR. In a later analysis, TCR-TCR, TCR-HLA and TCR-CMV co-occurrence was scored with hypergeometric tests, and a repertoire-size bias correction was applied to TCR pairs. False discovery rates were estimated in a later analysis by permuting HLA or CMV assignments 20 times. In a later analysis, co-occurring TCRs were grouped using DBSCAN, with TCRdist sequence similarity added in when clustering inside HLA-allele-positive subsets. For co-occurrence clustering, repertoires with fewer than 30,000 or more than 120,000 public chains were excluded, along with five repertoires with anomalous nucleotide sharing. TCRdb mirrors the immuneACCESS table, restricted to in-frame sequences. Some clones are absent from its copies; in checked studies, under half trace to an unresolved V gene, and the reason for the others is unknown. V and J calls and clone size come straight from that table; D and trimming were deduced from the DNA. The sample has under 100,000 clones on record, about 77% of them singletons. The top ten hold about 3.1% of the sample.

The cohort comprised 550 to 700 healthy bone marrow donors. At the time of sampling, all cohort members were nominally healthy, though unrecorded immune exposures were likely present. The donor tested CMV seronegative and was one of the 352 seronegative cohort members. A peripheral blood sample was provided by each donor, and peripheral blood mononuclear cells were used for TCR beta sequencing. The Qiagen DNeasy Blood Extraction Kit was used to extract genomic DNA from the blood cell samples. The specimen sequenced was PBMCs. The receptor comes from a man aged 50-60 years in good health and CMV-seronegative. The rearranged segments are TRBV5-5 and TRBJ1-5, with TRBD1 matching 9 junction bases. The nucleotide sequence reads as follows: TGTGCCAGCAGCCCCCGGACAGGGGCATATAGCAATCAGCCCCAGCATTTT. Its translation is CASSPRTGAYSNQPQHF.